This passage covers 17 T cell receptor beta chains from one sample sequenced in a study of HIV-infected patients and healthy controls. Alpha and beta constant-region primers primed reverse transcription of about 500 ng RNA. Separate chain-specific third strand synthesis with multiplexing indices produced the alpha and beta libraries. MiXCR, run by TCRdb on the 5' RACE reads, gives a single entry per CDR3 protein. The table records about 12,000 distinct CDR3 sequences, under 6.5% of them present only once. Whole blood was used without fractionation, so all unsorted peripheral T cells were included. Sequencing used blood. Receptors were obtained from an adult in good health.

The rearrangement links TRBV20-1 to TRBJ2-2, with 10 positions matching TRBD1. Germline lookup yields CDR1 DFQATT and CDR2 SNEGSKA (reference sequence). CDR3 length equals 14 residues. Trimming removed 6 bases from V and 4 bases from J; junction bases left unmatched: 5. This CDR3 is CSARRTGGTGELFF. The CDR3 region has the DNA TGCAGTGCCCGCAGGACAGGGGGCACCGGGGAGCTGTTTTTT.

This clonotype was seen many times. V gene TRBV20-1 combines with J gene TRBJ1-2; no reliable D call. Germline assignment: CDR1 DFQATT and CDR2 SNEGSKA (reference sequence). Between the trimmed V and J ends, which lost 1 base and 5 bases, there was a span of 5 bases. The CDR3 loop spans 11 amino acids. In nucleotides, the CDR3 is TGCAGTGCTAGAGCTGGGTATGGCTACACCTTC. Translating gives CSARAGYGYTF.

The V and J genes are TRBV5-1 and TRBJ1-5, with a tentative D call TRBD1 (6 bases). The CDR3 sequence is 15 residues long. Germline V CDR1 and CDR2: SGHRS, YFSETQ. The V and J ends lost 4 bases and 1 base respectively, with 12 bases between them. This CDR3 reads CASSLTTGSNQPQHF. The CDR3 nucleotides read TGCGCCAGCAGCCTGACGACAGGCAGCAATCAGCCCCAGCATTTT. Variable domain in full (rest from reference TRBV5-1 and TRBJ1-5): KAGVTQTPRYLIKTRGQQVTLSCSPISGHRSVSWYQQTPGQGLQFLFEYFSETQRNKGNFPGRFSGRQFSNSRSEMNVSTLELGDSALYLCASSLTTGSNQPQHFGDGTRLSIL.

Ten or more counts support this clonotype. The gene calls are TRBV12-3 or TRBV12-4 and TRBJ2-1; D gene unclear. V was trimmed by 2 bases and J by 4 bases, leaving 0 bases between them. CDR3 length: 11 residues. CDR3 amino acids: CASSLYNEQFF. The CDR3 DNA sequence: TGTGCCAGCAGTTTATACAATGAGCAGTTCTTC.

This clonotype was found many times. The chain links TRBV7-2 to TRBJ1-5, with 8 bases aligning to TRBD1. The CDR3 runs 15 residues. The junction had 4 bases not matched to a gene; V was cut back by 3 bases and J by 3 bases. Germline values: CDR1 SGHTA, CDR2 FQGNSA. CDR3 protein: CASSFAGGYNQPQHF. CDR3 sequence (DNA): TGTGCCAGCAGCTTCGCAGGGGGCTACAATCAGCCCCAGCATTTT.

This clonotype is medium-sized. The CDR3 nucleotides are TGTGCCAGCAGTGTAGGTCCGATTAACTCCTACAATGAGCAGTTCTTC. Its protein product is CASSVGPINSYNEQFF. This chain links TRBV2 with TRBJ2-1; D unclear. V was pared by 4 bases and J by 0 bases, with 13 bases between. The CDR3 runs 16 residues. Looked up from germline, CDR1 is SNHLY and CDR2 is FYNNEI. The full variable domain, in which reference TRBV2 and TRBJ2-1 provide the parts outside the CDR3, is EPEVTQTPSHQVTQMGQEVILRCVPISNHLYFYWYRQILGQKVEFLVSFYNNEISEKSEIFDDQFSVERPDGSNFTLKIRSTKLEDSAMYFCASSVGPINSYNEQFFGPGTRLTVL.

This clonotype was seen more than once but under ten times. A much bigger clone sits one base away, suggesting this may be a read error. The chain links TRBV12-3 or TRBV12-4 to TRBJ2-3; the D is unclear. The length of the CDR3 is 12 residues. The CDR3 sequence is CANSFRADTQYF. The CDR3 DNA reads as TGTGCCAACAGTTTCCGGGCAGATACGCAGTATTTT.

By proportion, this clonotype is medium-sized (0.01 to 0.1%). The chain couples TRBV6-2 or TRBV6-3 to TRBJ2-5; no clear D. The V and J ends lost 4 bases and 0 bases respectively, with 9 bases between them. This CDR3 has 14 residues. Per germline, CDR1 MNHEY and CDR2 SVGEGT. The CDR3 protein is CASSFRPYQETQYF. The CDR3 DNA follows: TGTGCCAGCAGTTTCAGACCCTACCAAGAGACCCAGTACTTC.

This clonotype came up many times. The CDR3 loop reads CASTLQTSATDTQYF. The DNA of the CDR3 is TGTGCCAGCACCCTTCAGACTAGCGCCACAGATACGCAGTATTTT. The chain links TRBV2 to TRBJ2-3, with 8 nucleotides matching TRBD2. Germline V gives CDR1 SNHLY, CDR2 FYNNEI. V was clipped by 7 bases and J by 2 bases; unmatched bases: 8. CDR3 length: 15 amino acids.

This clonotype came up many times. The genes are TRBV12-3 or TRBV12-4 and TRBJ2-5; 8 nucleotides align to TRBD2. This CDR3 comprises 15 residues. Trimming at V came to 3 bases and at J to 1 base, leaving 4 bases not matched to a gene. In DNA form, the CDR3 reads TGTGCCAGCAGTTTTCGGGGGGGTCTCCAAGAGACCCAGTACTTC. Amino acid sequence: CASSFRGGLQETQYF.

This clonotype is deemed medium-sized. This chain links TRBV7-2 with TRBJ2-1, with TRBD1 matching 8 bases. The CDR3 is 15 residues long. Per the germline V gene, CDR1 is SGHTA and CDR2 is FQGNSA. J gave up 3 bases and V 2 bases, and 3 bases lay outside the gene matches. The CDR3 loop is CASSLQGAGYNEQFF. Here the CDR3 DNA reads TGTGCCAGCAGCTTACAGGGGGCGGGCTACAATGAGCAGTTCTTC.

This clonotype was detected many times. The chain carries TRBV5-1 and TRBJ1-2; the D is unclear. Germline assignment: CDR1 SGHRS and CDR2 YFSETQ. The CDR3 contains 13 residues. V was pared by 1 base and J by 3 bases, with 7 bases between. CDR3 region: CASSLSRDYGYTF. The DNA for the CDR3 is TGCGCCAGCAGCTTGTCAAGGGACTATGGCTACACCTTC.

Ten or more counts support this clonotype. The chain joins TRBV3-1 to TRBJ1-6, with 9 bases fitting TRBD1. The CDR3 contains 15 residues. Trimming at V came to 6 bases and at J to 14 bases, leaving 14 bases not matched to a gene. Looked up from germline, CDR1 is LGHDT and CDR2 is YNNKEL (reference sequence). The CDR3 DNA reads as TGTGCCAGCAGAGGGACAGGGACCGACAAATTCACCCTCCACTTT. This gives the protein CASRGTGTDKFTLHF.

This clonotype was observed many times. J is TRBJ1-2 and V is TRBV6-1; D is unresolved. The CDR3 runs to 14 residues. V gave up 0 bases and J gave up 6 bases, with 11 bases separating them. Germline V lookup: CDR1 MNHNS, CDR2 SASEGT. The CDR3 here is CASSEAPQMHGYTF. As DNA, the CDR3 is TGTGCCAGCAGTGAAGCGCCACAGATGCATGGCTACACCTTC.

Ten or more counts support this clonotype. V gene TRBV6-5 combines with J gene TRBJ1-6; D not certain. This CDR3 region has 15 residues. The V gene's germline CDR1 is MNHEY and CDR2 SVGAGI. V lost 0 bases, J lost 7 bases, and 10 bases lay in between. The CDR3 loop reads CASSYSRLGNSPLHF. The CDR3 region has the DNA TGTGCCAGCAGTTACTCGAGATTAGGGAATTCACCCCTCCACTTT.

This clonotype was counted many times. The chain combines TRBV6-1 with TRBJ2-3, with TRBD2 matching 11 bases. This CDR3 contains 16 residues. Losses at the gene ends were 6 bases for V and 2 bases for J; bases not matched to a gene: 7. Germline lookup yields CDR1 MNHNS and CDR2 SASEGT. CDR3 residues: CASRLLAGDVTDTQYF. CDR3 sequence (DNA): TGTGCCAGCAGGCTACTAGCGGGGGATGTCACAGATACGCAGTATTTT.

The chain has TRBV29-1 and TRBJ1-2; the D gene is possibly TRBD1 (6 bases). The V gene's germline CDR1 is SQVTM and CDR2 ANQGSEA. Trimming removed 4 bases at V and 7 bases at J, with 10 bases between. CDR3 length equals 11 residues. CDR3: CSVGSRGGYTF. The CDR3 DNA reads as TGCAGCGTTGGTAGCAGGGGTGGCTACACCTTC.